This T cell receptor beta chain was sequenced in a study of blood T cells in healthy people across ages. Remarks on this clonotype: This may come from a read error, since a much larger clone is one base off.

The CDR3 totals 14 residues. Per the germline V gene, CDR1 is SGHTA and CDR2 is FQGTGA. Primers used in a second PCR of about 7 to 12 cycles were a sample-barcoded 5' primer and a J-beta primer mix. TCRdb processed the 5' RACE reads anew with MiXCR; each CDR3 protein has one entry. The data contain some 1,800,000 distinct CDR3 sequences, approximately 39% of them singletons. The source is a human donor in good health. The chain has TRBV7-3 and TRBJ2-1, with TRBD1 matching over 7 bases. Input material: blood. The chain's CDR3 is CASSPTGTYNGQFF. Here the CDR3 DNA reads TGTGCCAGCAGCCCGACAGGGACCTACAATGGGCAGTTCTTC.